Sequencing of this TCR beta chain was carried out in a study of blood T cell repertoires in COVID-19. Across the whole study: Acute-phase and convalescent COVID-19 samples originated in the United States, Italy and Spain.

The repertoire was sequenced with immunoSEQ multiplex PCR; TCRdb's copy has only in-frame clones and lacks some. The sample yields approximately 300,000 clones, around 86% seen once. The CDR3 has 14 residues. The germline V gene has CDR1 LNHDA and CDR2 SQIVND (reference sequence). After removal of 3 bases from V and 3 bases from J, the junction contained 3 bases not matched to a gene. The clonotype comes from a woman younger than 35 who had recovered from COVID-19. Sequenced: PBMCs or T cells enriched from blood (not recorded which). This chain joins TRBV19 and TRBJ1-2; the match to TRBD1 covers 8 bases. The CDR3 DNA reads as TGTGCCAGTAGTATGCAGGGGGCCTACTATGGCTACACCTTC. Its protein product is CASSMQGAYYGYTF.